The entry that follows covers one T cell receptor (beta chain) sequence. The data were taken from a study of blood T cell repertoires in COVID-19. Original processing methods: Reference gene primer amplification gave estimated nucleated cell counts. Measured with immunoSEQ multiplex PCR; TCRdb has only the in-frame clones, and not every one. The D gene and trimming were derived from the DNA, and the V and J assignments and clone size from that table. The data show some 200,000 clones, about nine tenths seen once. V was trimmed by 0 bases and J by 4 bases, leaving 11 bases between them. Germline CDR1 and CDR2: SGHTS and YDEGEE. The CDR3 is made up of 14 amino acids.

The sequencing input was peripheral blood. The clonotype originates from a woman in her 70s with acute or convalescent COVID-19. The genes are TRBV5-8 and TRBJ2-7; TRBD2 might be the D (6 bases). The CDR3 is CASSLGGRIYEQYF. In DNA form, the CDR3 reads TGTGCCAGCAGCTTGGGGGGGAGGATATACGAGCAGTACTTC. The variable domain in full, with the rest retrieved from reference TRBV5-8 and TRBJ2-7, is EAGVTQSPTHLIKTRGQQATLRCSPISGHTSVYWYQQALGLGLQFLLWYDEGEERNRGNFPPRFSGRQFPNYSSELNVNALELEDSALYLCASSLGGRIYEQYFGPGTRLTVT.